The 17 T cell receptor beta chains presented below share a single source sample, sequenced in a study of CD8+CD57+ T cells in acquired aplastic anemia. TCR beta VDJ and CDR3 profiling used genomic DNA as template. TCRdb reprocessed the reads with MiXCR, giving one entry per CDR3 protein. Among around 190,000 distinct CDR3 sequences listed, roughly 55% were seen once. The sample consisted of sorted CD4+, CD8+, or CD8+CD57+ T cells (not recorded which) from PBMCs. These receptors all stem from a human donor in good health.

The rearrangement uses TRBV5-1 and TRBJ1-5; D unresolved. This CDR3 has 12 residues. The V and J ends lost 1 base and 11 bases respectively, with 10 bases between them. Germline V lookup: CDR1 SGHRS, CDR2 YFSETQ. CDR3 sequence (DNA): TGCGCCAGCAGCTTGCCCCAAGAGACCCAGCATTTT. Translated: CASSLPQETQHF.

V usage is TRBV5-1 and J usage is TRBJ2-5; D not certain. The CDR3 runs 13 residues. V shed 4 bases and J shed 5 bases, with 12 bases lying between them. CDR1 SGHRS and CDR2 YFSETQ come from the germline V gene. DNA of the CDR3: TGCGCCAGCAGCCCTCGGGCCGGGGAGACCCAGTACTTC. Encoded protein: CASSPRAGETQYF.

This clonotype was seen at least ten times. CDR3 region: CASTPSQGVRTEAFF. The CDR3 DNA reads TGTGCCAGTACCCCTTCACAGGGGGTTCGCACTGAAGCTTTCTTT. The chain is built from TRBV19 and TRBJ1-1, with 8 positions matching TRBD1. The CDR3 runs 15 residues. The germline V gene encodes CDR1 LNHDA and CDR2 SQIVND (reference sequence). Trimming at V came to 7 bases and at J to 4 bases, leaving 11 bases not matched to a gene.

The gene calls are TRBV11-2 and TRBJ2-1; TRBD2 matches at 15 bases. J gave up 8 bases and V 4 bases, and 6 bases lay outside the gene matches. Germline V gene data show CDR1 as SGHAT and CDR2 as FQNNGV. This CDR3 spans 16 amino acids. The CDR3 loop reads CASSSWTSGGADEQFF. Written as DNA, the CDR3 is TGTGCCAGCAGCTCATGGACTAGCGGGGGGGCCGATGAGCAGTTCTTC.

In the case of this clonotype: This sequence may be a read error, since a much larger clone differs from it by one base. The chain links TRBV11-2 to TRBJ2-1; D is undetermined. The V end lost 1 base, the J end lost 10 bases, and 11 bases lay between the germline ends. Germline CDR1 reads SGHAT; CDR2 reads FQNNGV. The CDR3 length is 13 residues. The CDR3 sequence is CASSLGHGSEQFF. The CDR3 DNA sequence: TGTGCCAGCAGCTTAGGACATGGTTCCGAGCAGTTCTTC.

This clonotype was seen ten or more times. As DNA, the CDR3 is TGTGCCAGCCTGAATAGCGGGGGGGCAGGAGAGACCCAGTACTTC. It codes for CASLNSGGAGETQYF. The rearrangement links TRBV2 to TRBJ2-5; TRBD2 matches 11 bases. The CDR3 extends over 15 amino acids. Germline CDR1 is SNHLY and CDR2 is FYNNEI. Trimming at V came to 8 bases and at J to 4 bases, leaving 9 bases not matched to a gene.

This clonotype occurred a few times. CDR3 amino acids: CASRPLPSNEQFF. As DNA, the CDR3 is TGTGCCAGCAGGCCCCTACCCAGCAATGAGCAGTTCTTC. The chain is built from TRBV2 and TRBJ2-1, with unresolved D. V lost 6 bases, J lost 6 bases, and 12 bases lay in between. Germline V lookup: CDR1 SNHLY, CDR2 FYNNEI. This CDR3 comprises 13 residues.

The chain combines TRBV24-1 with TRBJ2-3; 8 nucleotides align to TRBD2. V was clipped by 4 bases and J by 2 bases; unmatched bases: 4. CDR1 is KGHDR and CDR2 is SFDVKD in the germline V gene. This CDR3 is 15 amino acids long. The CDR3 nucleotides read TGTGCCACCAGTGACTCGACTAGCGACACAGATACGCAGTATTTT. This translates into CATSDSTSDTDTQYF.

This clonotype was counted at least ten times. V gene TRBV7-3 combines with J gene TRBJ1-1; 7 bases are a match to TRBD1. The CDR3 totals 15 residues. Germline V CDR1 and CDR2: SGHTA, FQGTGA. Losses at the gene ends were 2 bases for V and 4 bases for J; bases not matched to a gene: 7. CDR3 region: CASSLELQGGTEAFF. CDR3 coding DNA: TGTGCCAGCAGCTTAGAGCTCCAGGGGGGCACTGAAGCTTTCTTT.

This clonotype has at least ten counts. The CDR3 bases are TGTGCCAGCAGGCTCCACTACGAGCAGTACTTC. Translated: CASRLHYEQYF. The chain links TRBV5-5 to TRBJ2-7; D uncertain. CDR1 is SGHKS, CDR2 YYEKEE, per germline (reference sequence). The ends were cut back, 5 bases at V and 3 bases at J, with 6 bases in the middle. There are 11 residues in the CDR3.

The chain combines TRBV7-6 with TRBJ2-7; no reliable D call. Germline V gene sequence: CDR1 SGHVS, CDR2 FNYEAQ. V was shortened by 0 bases and J by 3 bases, with 9 bases between the two germline ends. The CDR3 is 14 amino acids. CDR3 loop: CASSLAASGYEQYF. The CDR3, as DNA: TGTGCCAGCAGCTTAGCCGCGTCTGGCTACGAGCAGTACTTC.

The CDR3 bases are TGTGCCACCATGGCTGACGGGGGGAATCAGCCCCAGCATTTT. Translation: CATMADGGNQPQHF. The chain joins TRBV24-1 to TRBJ1-5, with D possibly TRBD1 on 5 matching bases. The germline CDR1 and CDR2 sequences are KGHDR and SFDVKD. V was pared by 8 bases and J by 4 bases, with 14 bases between. CDR3 length equals 14 residues.

J is TRBJ2-1 and V is TRBV24-1; no clear D. This CDR3 has 12 amino acids. V was trimmed by 1 base and J by 13 bases, leaving 10 bases between them. Looked up from germline, CDR1 is KGHDR and CDR2 is SFDVKD. The CDR3 bases are TGTGCCACCAGTGATTTCTCAGGTAACCAGTTCTTC. This encodes CATSDFSGNQFF.

This clonotype was seen repeatedly, ten times or more. The CDR3 region has the DNA TGTGCCAGCAGCTTAGCACTTTGGGGACAACCTTCATCCTACGAGCAGTACTTC. This encodes CASSLALWGQPSSYEQYF. This chain links TRBV7-9 with TRBJ2-7; TRBD1 might be the D (6 bases). Deletions cut 0 bases from V and 1 base from J, with 19 bases between. The length of the CDR3 is 18 residues. Germline CDR1 SEHNR, CDR2 FQNEAQ (reference sequence).

Ten or more counts support this clonotype. The CDR3 nucleotides read TGTGCCAGCAGCTCCGCGGGACTAGCAATCTCCTACGAGCAGTACTTC. Its protein product is CASSSAGLAISYEQYF. V is TRBV7-3 and J is TRBJ2-7; 9 nucleotides agree with TRBD2. The V segment lost 4 bases and the J segment 0 bases; nucleotides outside the gene matches: 7. This CDR3 comprises 16 residues. Germline assignment: CDR1 SGHTA and CDR2 FQGTGA.

This chain uses TRBV7-2 with TRBJ2-3, with no clear D. Germline assignment: CDR1 SGHTA and CDR2 FQGNSA. With 6 bases removed from V and 0 bases from J, the gap between germline ends came to 10 bases. The CDR3 runs 14 residues. The chain's CDR3 is CASRPGPSTDTQYF. CDR3 coding DNA: TGTGCCAGCAGACCCGGACCGAGCACAGATACGCAGTATTTT.

This sequence joins TRBV7-9 and TRBJ1-4, with 10 bases that match TRBD1. The junction had 5 bases not matched to a gene; V was cut back by 3 bases and J by 4 bases. CDR3 length equals 16 residues. Per the germline V gene, CDR1 is SEHNR and CDR2 is FQNEAQ (reference sequence). The CDR3 region is CASSFRQGAINEKLFF. The CDR3 DNA reads TGTGCCAGCAGCTTCCGACAGGGGGCGATTAATGAAAAACTGTTTTTT.